A selection of T cell receptor beta chains follows, all from one sample in a study of T cell responses to AZD1222 COVID-19 vaccine. Sequencing used immunoSEQ multiplex PCR; TCRdb keeps in-frame clones, though not all of them. The sample lists roughly 140,000 clones; more than 70% were seen once. The specimen comprised peripheral blood, sampled on day 0 of AZD1222 vaccination. These receptors all come from an adult in good health. Both conserved end residues are part of each CDR3. Each record gives: D gene, J gene, clone size, V gene, CDR3 DNA, CDR3 protein. A D gene is named only where the DNA matches it firmly. Size tells how often a clone was seen (once, few, many) or the class of an expanded clone, and some rows leave it out.

d_gene: NA
j_gene: TRBJ2-2
abundance: NA
v_gene: TRBV29-1
CDR3nt: TGCAGCGTTCGGGTGGCGGGCCAGAACACCGGGGAGCTGTTTTTT
CDR3aa: CSVRVAGQNTGELFF

d_gene: NA
j_gene: TRBJ2-7
abundance: NA
v_gene: TRBV2
CDR3nt: TGTGCCAGCGGCGCCGGGACTCCCCCTTACGAGCAGTACTTC
CDR3aa: CASGAGTPPYEQYF

d_gene: NA
j_gene: TRBJ1-1
abundance: NA
v_gene: TRBV19
CDR3nt: TGTGCCACCAAGGGGGTATCAGCTTTCTTT
CDR3aa: CATKGVSAFF

d_gene: NA
j_gene: TRBJ2-3
abundance: few
v_gene: TRBV19
CDR3nt: TGTGCCAGTAGGGAAGGCAGTGGGGTTTCCACAGATACGCAGTATTTT
CDR3aa: CASREGSGVSTDTQYF

d_gene: NA
j_gene: TRBJ1-2
abundance: NA
v_gene: TRBV6-5
CDR3nt: TGTGCCAGCAGTTACGCCCGGGGCCCCTATGGCTACACCTTC
CDR3aa: CASSYARGPYGYTF

d_gene: TRBD1
j_gene: TRBJ2-4
abundance: once
v_gene: TRBV2
CDR3nt: TGTGCCAGCGACGGGTCCGGGACAGGGCTTGGCACAACCAAAAACATTCAGTACTTC
CDR3aa: CASDGSGTGLGTTKNIQYF

d_gene: NA
j_gene: TRBJ1-5
abundance: NA
v_gene: TRBV5-6
CDR3nt: TGTGCCAGCAGCACCAGGGGTCGGAGCAATCAGCCCCAGCATTTT
CDR3aa: CASSTRGRSNQPQHF

d_gene: NA
j_gene: TRBJ2-1
abundance: few
v_gene: TRBV18
CDR3nt: TGTGCCAGCTCACGGCTGGGGGCAGGGGACTACAATGAGCAGTTCTTC
CDR3aa: CASSRLGAGDYNEQFF

d_gene: NA
j_gene: TRBJ1-6
abundance: NA
v_gene: TRBV6-6
CDR3nt: TGTGCCAGCAGGCGGGACACCAGCTCCTATAATTCACCCCTCCACTTT
CDR3aa: CASRRDTSSYNSPLHF

d_gene: NA
j_gene: TRBJ2-6
abundance: NA
v_gene: TRBV28
CDR3nt: TGTGCCAGCAGTTTTACAGGGAGATCTGGGGCCAACGTCCTGACTTTC
CDR3aa: CASSFTGRSGANVLTF

d_gene: NA
j_gene: TRBJ1-5
abundance: NA
v_gene: TRBV7-2
CDR3nt: TGTGCCAGCAGCCCTTGGGGGGCTAACACCAATCAGCCCCAGCATTTT
CDR3aa: CASSPWGANTNQPQHF

d_gene: NA
j_gene: TRBJ2-3
abundance: NA
v_gene: TRBV24-1
CDR3nt: TGTGCCACCAGTGATTTGCGTCTAGGGCGTACGCAGTATTTT
CDR3aa: CATSDLRLGRTQYF

d_gene: NA
j_gene: TRBJ2-2
abundance: NA
v_gene: TRBV2
CDR3nt: TGTGCCAGCAGTGGCTCTCCTCCCGGGGAGCTGTTTTTT
CDR3aa: CASSGSPPGELFF

d_gene: NA
j_gene: TRBJ2-1
abundance: NA
v_gene: TRBV29-1
CDR3nt: TGCAGCGTTCTCCCCAGAACCAATGAGCAGTTCTTC
CDR3aa: CSVLPRTNEQFF

d_gene: NA
j_gene: TRBJ1-2
abundance: NA
v_gene: TRBV28
CDR3nt: TGTGCCACCAACAGGGACCTGACTAACTATGGCTACACCTTC
CDR3aa: CATNRDLTNYGYTF

d_gene: NA
j_gene: TRBJ2-7
abundance: NA
v_gene: TRBV16
CDR3nt: TGTGCCAGCAGCCTATCTTCCGAGCAGTACTTC
CDR3aa: CASSLSSEQYF

d_gene: TRBD1
j_gene: TRBJ1-5
abundance: NA
v_gene: TRBV13
CDR3nt: TGTGCCAGCAGCTTAGGCCGGACAGGGGGGAGCAATCAGCCCCAGCATTTT
CDR3aa: CASSLGRTGGSNQPQHF

d_gene: NA
j_gene: TRBJ1-5
abundance: NA
v_gene: TRBV11-2
CDR3nt: TGTGCCAGCAGCTTTACAGATAGCAATCAGCCCCAGCATTTT
CDR3aa: CASSFTDSNQPQHF

d_gene: TRBD1
j_gene: TRBJ1-3
abundance: NA
v_gene: TRBV2
CDR3nt: TGTGCCAGCAGTAGACAGGGAAACACTGGAAACACCATATATTTT
CDR3aa: CASSRQGNTGNTIYF

d_gene: TRBD1
j_gene: TRBJ2-7
abundance: NA
v_gene: TRBV12-5
CDR3nt: TGTGCTAGTGGTTTGGGCGGGACAGGGTACGAGCAGTACTTC
CDR3aa: CASGLGGTGYEQYF

d_gene: NA
j_gene: TRBJ1-1
abundance: NA
v_gene: TRBV2
CDR3nt: TGTGCCAGCAGTGAACGGGAAGGGAGGAGTACTGAAGCTTTCTTT
CDR3aa: CASSEREGRSTEAFF

d_gene: NA
j_gene: TRBJ2-7
abundance: NA
v_gene: TRBV7-2
CDR3nt: TGTGCCAGCAGCTTAGCGCGGCCCCCCTACGAGCAGTACTTC
CDR3aa: CASSLARPPYEQYF

d_gene: TRBD1
j_gene: TRBJ2-5
abundance: NA
v_gene: TRBV9
CDR3nt: TGTGCCAGCAGCGCCGGACAGGGGGCGAGGGAGACCCAGTACTTC
CDR3aa: CASSAGQGARETQYF

d_gene: NA
j_gene: TRBJ2-5
abundance: medium-sized
v_gene: TRBV3-1/TRBV3-2
CDR3nt: TGTGCCAGCAGCCGAGGACGGGACTTGGAGACCCAGTACTTC
CDR3aa: CASSRGRDLETQYF

d_gene: TRBD1
j_gene: TRBJ1-1
abundance: NA
v_gene: TRBV9
CDR3nt: TGTGCCAGCAGTCGGACAGGGGGGAACACTGAAGCTTTCTTT
CDR3aa: CASSRTGGNTEAFF

d_gene: TRBD1
j_gene: TRBJ2-7
abundance: NA
v_gene: TRBV27
CDR3nt: TGTGCCAGCAGCCGCGTGTTCACAGGGGGCGGCGAGCAGTACTTC
CDR3aa: CASSRVFTGGGEQYF

d_gene: NA
j_gene: TRBJ2-1
abundance: NA
v_gene: TRBV5-4
CDR3nt: TGTGCCAGCACCCGCCAAGGAGGGTTCAATGAGCAGTTCTTC
CDR3aa: CASTRQGGFNEQFF

d_gene: NA
j_gene: TRBJ2-7
abundance: NA
v_gene: TRBV11-2
CDR3nt: TGTGCCAGCAGCTTCTCTTCTATGGCCTCCTACGAGCAGTACTTC
CDR3aa: CASSFSSMASYEQYF

d_gene: NA
j_gene: TRBJ1-3
abundance: NA
v_gene: TRBV7-9
CDR3nt: TGTGCCAGCAGCTTAGCGCTCCACAGCTTAAGAGAAAACACCATATATTTT
CDR3aa: CASSLALHSLRENTIYF

d_gene: NA
j_gene: TRBJ2-7
abundance: NA
v_gene: TRBV30
CDR3nt: TGTGCCTGGAGTCATAAAAGGGGCAAGTACGAGCAGTACTTC
CDR3aa: CAWSHKRGKYEQYF

d_gene: NA
j_gene: TRBJ1-1
abundance: NA
v_gene: TRBV7-9
CDR3nt: TGTGCCAGCAGCTTAGAAGGGTTAGCGGCTTTCTTT
CDR3aa: CASSLEGLAAFF

d_gene: NA
j_gene: TRBJ2-1
abundance: NA
v_gene: TRBV29-1
CDR3nt: TGCAGCGTTGACCCGGGGGCAAGAGGAGATGAGCAGTTCTTC
CDR3aa: CSVDPGARGDEQFF

d_gene: TRBD2
j_gene: TRBJ2-1
abundance: NA
v_gene: TRBV9
CDR3nt: TGTGCCAGCAGCGTGTCTAGCGGGGGCTACAATGAGCAGTTCTTC
CDR3aa: CASSVSSGGYNEQFF

d_gene: NA
j_gene: TRBJ1-1
abundance: NA
v_gene: TRBV18
CDR3nt: TGTGCCAGCCTCCGGGGGGGCGGTGGTGGCACTGAAGCTTTCTTT
CDR3aa: CASLRGGGGGTEAFF

d_gene: TRBD1
j_gene: TRBJ1-5
abundance: NA
v_gene: TRBV4-3
CDR3nt: TGCGCCAGCAGCCAAACGGGACAGGCGGGCAATCAGCCCCAGCATTTT
CDR3aa: CASSQTGQAGNQPQHF

d_gene: NA
j_gene: TRBJ1-3
abundance: NA
v_gene: TRBV6-5
CDR3nt: TGTGCCAGCAGGGCAGGGGAAGCTGGAAACACCATATATTTT
CDR3aa: CASRAGEAGNTIYF

d_gene: NA
j_gene: TRBJ1-5
abundance: NA
v_gene: TRBV10-3
CDR3nt: TGTGCCATCAGTCACCGCAGCGGCAATCAGCCCCAGCATTTT
CDR3aa: CAISHRSGNQPQHF

d_gene: TRBD2
j_gene: TRBJ2-3
abundance: NA
v_gene: TRBV5-6
CDR3nt: TGTGCCAGCACCGATAGCGGGGGCACAGATACGCAGTATTTT
CDR3aa: CASTDSGGTDTQYF

d_gene: NA
j_gene: TRBJ1-2
abundance: few
v_gene: TRBV20-1
CDR3nt: TGCAGTGCTAGAAAAACGTATGGCTACACCTTC
CDR3aa: CSARKTYGYTF

d_gene: TRBD2
j_gene: TRBJ2-1
abundance: NA
v_gene: TRBV27
CDR3nt: TGTGCCAGCAGTTCGGCTAGCGGGAATTACAATGAGCAGTTCTTC
CDR3aa: CASSSASGNYNEQFF